The T cell receptor (beta chain) under discussion was sequenced for a study of blood T cells in healthy people across ages. Points on this clonotype: Its specificity is not known.

Study-wide results and caveats: Long-lived donors had more naive CD4+ cells and higher diversity than aged donors.

Using a J-beta primer mix together with a sample-barcoded 5' primer, a second PCR was run for roughly 7 to 12 cycles. TCRdb redid the calling of the 5' RACE reads with MiXCR, one entry per CDR3 protein. The repertoire holds about 620,000 distinct CDR3 sequences, with approximately 52% as singletons. Every donor provided 9.5 to 10 milliliters of peripheral blood. This sequence was found in a woman aged 80 or older in good health. Sequencing input: blood.

The CDR3 nucleotides are TGTGCCAGCAGACCTGGACAGGCGGTCGGCTACACCTTC. This translates into CASRPGQAVGYTF. V is TRBV6-5 and J is TRBJ1-2; 7 bases fit TRBD1. Per the germline V gene, CDR1 is MNHEY and CDR2 is SVGAGI. The CDR3 runs 13 residues. Trimming removed 6 bases from V and 8 bases from J; junction bases left unmatched: 9.